This TCR beta chain appears in the sequencing data of a study of siplizumab effects on memory and regulatory T cells. Study conclusions and caveats: Most proliferating CD4+ or CD8+ clones, roughly 75-95%, had no naive or memory assignment. A minor fraction of alloreactive clones, and no more, mapped to unstimulated subsets.

Worth noting for this clone: Its antigen is not known.

This CDR3 comprises 13 residues. Looked up from germline, CDR1 is MNHNY and CDR2 is SVGAGI (reference sequence). Trimming took off 0 bases at V and 5 bases at J, with 7 bases between the two ends. Using a few donor pairs, the authors sequenced unstimulated naive, memory, effector memory and TEMRA subsets. The assay looked at some 100,000 TCR templates in each sample. Produced via immunoSEQ multiplex PCR; TCRdb's table is partial and in-frame only. This sample has 50,000 to 75,000 clones, with just over 95% found just once. The chain uses TRBV6-6 and TRBJ1-1, with D tentatively TRBD1 (5 bases). The source is a human donor in good health. The material sequenced was naive CD8+ T cells sorted from blood. CDR3: CASSYSGGTEAFF. For the CDR3, the DNA is TGTGCCAGCAGTTACTCGGGGGGGACTGAAGCTTTCTTT.